These T cell receptor beta chains were read from a single sample in a study of CD8+ T cells in alopecia areata. Profiling relied on immunoSEQ multiplex PCR, and the TCRdb table lists in-frame clones only, not all of them. Among around 200,000 clones listed, 50% to 65% were seen once. The sample here was CD8+ T cells sorted from blood, taken at week 24, from a patient treated with tofacitinib. The receptors were gathered from a human donor with alopecia areata. Both conserved end residues are part of each CDR3. Each record gives: D gene, CDR3 length, J gene, V gene, clone size, CDR3 DNA, CDR3 protein. A D gene is named only where the DNA matches it firmly. The size field is filled for only some rows; it gives once, few, many or a size class.

TRBD1 12 TRBJ2-5 TRBV29-1 NA TGCAGCGTTCGACAGGGTCTGGAGACCCAGTACTTC CSVRQGLETQYF
NA 12 TRBJ1-2 TRBV29-1 NA TGCAGCGTTGCTACAGACAACTATGGCTACACCTTC CSVATDNYGYTF
NA 14 TRBJ2-7 TRBV6-1 NA TGTGCCAGCAGTGAGGCGGGGAGCTCCTACGAGCAGTACTTC CASSEAGSSYEQYF
TRBD1 14 TRBJ1-2 TRBV6-5 NA TGTGCCAGCAGCGGGGACAGGTTGGAGGTCGGCTACACCTTC CASSGDRLEVGYTF
TRBD1 13 TRBJ2-7 TRBV27 few TGTGCCAGCCGGGACAGTGATTCTTACGAGCAGTACTTC CASRDSDSYEQYF
TRBD1 15 TRBJ1-3 TRBV29-1 few TGCAGCGTGCGGTATACAGGGGGTCGTGGAAACACCATATATTTT CSVRYTGGRGNTIYF
NA 15 TRBJ2-6 TRBV4-3 NA TGCGCCAGCAGCCATACTTCCTCTGGGGCCAACGTCCTGACTTTC CASSHTSSGANVLTF
NA 16 TRBJ1-4 TRBV30 NA TGTGCCTGGAGTCTATCCAGTTCTGGGCCTCGAGAAAAACTGTTTTTT CAWSLSSSGPREKLFF
TRBD2 16 TRBJ2-4 TRBV18 NA TGTGCCAGCTCACCACCGGCGGGGGAAGGCAAAAACATTCAGTACTTC CASSPPAGEGKNIQYF
NA 15 TRBJ1-1 TRBV14 NA TGTGCCAGCAGCCAATATAACCCAGCAAACACTGAAGCTTTCTTT CASSQYNPANTEAFF
NA 16 TRBJ2-3 TRBV29-1 NA TGCAGCGGTATACCGGGACAAGGGTTGAACACAGATACGCAGTATTTT CSGIPGQGLNTDTQYF
TRBD1 17 TRBJ2-3 TRBV27 NA TGTGCCAGCAGCCTGACCTCCGGGACAGGGGTGGCAGATACGCAGTATTTT CASSLTSGTGVADTQYF
NA 14 TRBJ2-3 TRBV30 NA TGTGCCTGGAGTAACGGGCTTGGCACAGATACGCAGTATTTT CAWSNGLGTDTQYF
NA 15 TRBJ2-3 TRBV13 few TGCGCCAGCAGCCAAGACCCTTCTTCCGCGGATACGCAGTATTTT CASSQDPSSADTQYF
TRBD1 15 TRBJ1-6 TRBV4-3 NA TGCGCCAGCAGCCAGGGGGGACAGTCCAAGGCACCCCTCCACTTT CASSQGGQSKAPLHF
NA 17 TRBJ1-1 TRBV4-3 NA TGCGCCAGCAGCCAAGGTCATGGCAGGGGACGGAACACTGAAGCTTTCTTT CASSQGHGRGRNTEAFF
NA 12 TRBJ2-7 TRBV10-3 NA TGTGCCATCAGTGACCCTTCGTCCGAGCAGTACTTC CAISDPSSEQYF
NA 13 TRBJ1-1 TRBV13 few TGTGCCAGCAGCTTTAACAATGGACAGGAAGCTTTCTTT CASSFNNGQEAFF
NA 10 TRBJ1-1 TRBV29-1 NA TGCAGCGTCTGGACTCGTGGGGCTTTCTTT CSVWTRGAFF
NA 15 TRBJ1-3 TRBV7-8 few TGTGCCAGCAGCCTCGACCCGTTTGCTGGAAACACCATATATTTT CASSLDPFAGNTIYF
TRBD2 15 TRBJ2-3 TRBV7-8 NA TGTGCCAGCAGCCGACTAGCGACAAGCACAGATACGCAGTATTTT CASSRLATSTDTQYF
NA 14 TRBJ1-2 TRBV19 NA TGTGCCAGTAGTATAGATTCTGCTAACTATGGCTACACCTTC CASSIDSANYGYTF
NA 10 TRBJ1-2 TRBV29-1 NA TGCAGCGTTGTACAAGCTGGCTACACCTTC CSVVQAGYTF
TRBD2 16 TRBJ2-7 TRBV11-2 NA TGTGCCAGCAGCTTTATGAGTAGCGGGGCCCCCTACGAGCAGTACTTC CASSFMSSGAPYEQYF
TRBD1 13 TRBJ2-7 TRBV4-1 NA TGCGCCAGCAGCCATCAGGGGGCCTACGAGCAGTACTTC CASSHQGAYEQYF
TRBD1 14 TRBJ1-1 TRBV19 few TGTGCCAGTAGTTACCCAGGGGGGGAGACTGAAGCTTTCTTT CASSYPGGETEAFF
NA 15 TRBJ2-3 TRBV13 NA TGTGCCAGCAGCCCCCCCCCAGGGGGCACAGATACGCAGTATTTT CASSPPPGGTDTQYF
TRBD2 14 TRBJ2-1 TRBV2 NA TGTGCCGCCCGAGGCGGCGGGGGGGCGAATGAGCAGTTCTTC CAARGGGGANEQFF
TRBD2 17 TRBJ2-5 TRBV19 NA TGTGCCAGTAGTACCAAGACCTTAGCGGGGGCTCAAGAGACCCAGTACTTC CASSTKTLAGAQETQYF
NA 13 TRBJ2-1 TRBV30 few TGTGCCTGGACGGAGGGGCGGGGAAATGAGCAGTTCTTC CAWTEGRGNEQFF
TRBD1 15 TRBJ2-2 TRBV6-5 NA TGTGCCAGCAGTACGACAGGGGAGAACACCGGGGAGCTGTTTTTT CASSTTGENTGELFF
TRBD1 15 TRBJ1-1 TRBV7-9 NA TGTGCCAGCAGCCCCGCCACAGGGGCGAACACTGAAGCTTTCTTT CASSPATGANTEAFF
TRBD1 15 TRBJ2-7 TRBV14 NA TGTGCCAGCAGCCCCGGGACAGGTGAACTCTACGAGCAGTACTTC CASSPGTGELYEQYF
TRBD2 14 TRBJ2-7 TRBV2 NA TGTGCCAGCAGTTTTAGCGGGGGGGCGGTAGAGCAGTACTTC CASSFSGGAVEQYF
NA 14 TRBJ2-7 TRBV11-3 few TGTGCCAGCAGCCCCACGGGACTCCACTACGAGCAGTACTTC CASSPTGLHYEQYF
NA 13 TRBJ2-7 TRBV7-9 NA TGTGCCAGCAGACCAGCCAGTACCTACGAGCAGTACTTC CASRPASTYEQYF
NA 15 TRBJ2-1 TRBV2 NA TGTGCCAGCAGTGATTCGGGGGCGCTAAGGAATGAGCAGTTCTTC CASSDSGALRNEQFF
NA 13 TRBJ2-1 TRBV30 NA TGTGCCTGGAGTGTGGGCTTAAAGGGTGAGCAGTTCTTC CAWSVGLKGEQFF
NA 11 TRBJ2-1 TRBV30 NA TGTGCCTGGAGTGTAGCAAGAGAGCAGTTCTTC CAWSVAREQFF
TRBD1 14 TRBJ1-2 TRBV2 NA TGTGCCAGCCAACCCGGACAGGGGAGCTATGGCTACACCTTC CASQPGQGSYGYTF
NA 15 TRBJ2-1 TRBV27 few TGTGCCAGCAGTACTCTGACAGGTTCCTACAATGAGCAGTTCTTC CASSTLTGSYNEQFF
TRBD1 15 TRBJ2-7 TRBV2 NA TGTGCCAGCAGCCCTGGACAGGGGACGGTTCTTTGGCAGTACTTC CASSPGQGTVLWQYF
TRBD2 12 TRBJ2-1 TRBV7-9 NA TGTGCCAGCAGCGAAAGCGGGGGTGAGCAGTTCTTC CASSESGGEQFF
TRBD1 15 TRBJ1-6 TRBV2 NA TGTGCCAGCAGTCCCGGGACAGGGAATAATTCACCCCTCCACTTT CASSPGTGNNSPLHF
TRBD1 14 TRBJ2-7 TRBV27 NA TGTGCCAGCAGCCCGACAGGGAACTCCTACGAGCAGTACTTC CASSPTGNSYEQYF
TRBD1 15 TRBJ1-1 TRBV15 NA TGTGCCACCAGCAGAGTCACAGGGGGAAACACTGAAGCTTTCTTT CATSRVTGGNTEAFF
NA 15 TRBJ2-6 TRBV29-1 NA TGCAGCGTTGACGAGGAGCTAGCTGGGGCCAACGTCCTGACTTTC CSVDEELAGANVLTF
TRBD2 15 TRBJ2-3 TRBV7-6 few TGTGCCAGCAGCGGAGGCGGGGGAATCACAGATACGCAGTATTTT CASSGGGGITDTQYF
NA 14 TRBJ1-5 TRBV4-3 NA TGCGCCAGCAGCCATCTATTGGGGGGGCAGCCCCAGCATTTT CASSHLLGGQPQHF
NA 11 TRBJ2-1 TRBV30 few TGTGCCTGGAGTGTACAGCCTGAGCAGTTCTTC CAWSVQPEQFF
NA 15 TRBJ1-1 TRBV7-8 NA TGTGCCAGCAGCAAAGAAAGAGGGGGGCGGACTGAAGCTTTCTTT CASSKERGGRTEAFF
NA 12 TRBJ2-2 TRBV19 few TGTGCCAGTAGGGTCGGCGGCGGGGAGCTGTTTTTT CASRVGGGELFF
TRBD2 16 TRBJ2-3 TRBV4-3 NA TGCGCCAGCAGCCAAGATTCGGCGGGGGGTGCAGATACGCAGTATTTT CASSQDSAGGADTQYF
NA 13 TRBJ1-2 TRBV30 NA TGTGCCTGGACCGTTGGCGGTTTGCGTGGCTACACCTTC CAWTVGGLRGYTF
NA 16 TRBJ2-2 TRBV29-1 few TGCAGCGTTCCCCTCCGGGACTCCCCGAACACCGGGGAGCTGTTTTTT CSVPLRDSPNTGELFF
NA 16 TRBJ2-1 TRBV27 NA TGTGCCAGCAGTTTAGAGGGGGGCAACAGCTACAATGAGCAGTTCTTC CASSLEGGNSYNEQFF
NA 11 TRBJ2-5 TRBV29-1 NA TGCAGCGTTTTGGGCCAAGAGACCCAGTACTTC CSVLGQETQYF
NA 17 TRBJ1-6 TRBV27 NA TGTGCCAGCAGTTTACTACCCGGGGGAGTAGGTAATTCACCCCTCCACTTT CASSLLPGGVGNSPLHF
NA 16 TRBJ2-7 TRBV5-6 few TGTGCCAGCAGCAGCCAATCCGTAGAAGCGGTGTGGGAGCAGTACTTC CASSSQSVEAVWEQYF